The 27 T cell receptor beta chains below were found in one sample sequenced in a study of shared clonotypes between healthy human individuals. Measured with immunoSEQ multiplex PCR; TCRdb has only the in-frame clones, and not every one. The table includes 1.4 million to 1.5 million clones, about 96% detected once. Sequenced material: naive CD4+ T cells sorted from blood. The subset: CD45RA+ positively selected. Receptors originate from a man aged 25-45 years in good health.

The table lists this clone with a count of one. CDR3 sequence: CASSIDRNGRGKGEKLFF. In DNA form, the CDR3 reads TGTGCCAGTAGTATCGACCGGAATGGAAGGGGCAAGGGGGAAAAACTGTTTTTT. The chain employs TRBV19 and TRBJ1-4, with a weak D call TRBD1 (5 bases). V was clipped by 3 bases and J by 8 bases, with 25 bases between them. The germline V gene has CDR1 LNHDA and CDR2 SQIVND (reference sequence). The CDR3 extends over 18 amino acids.

This rearrangement joins TRBV18 to TRBJ1-2; 7 bases align to TRBD1. CDR3 length: 18 amino acids. V dropped 4 bases and J dropped 3; count of bases not matched to a gene: 17. Germline CDR1 reads KGHSH; CDR2 reads LQKENI. The CDR3 sequence: CASSRRERTGGTHYGYTF. As DNA, the CDR3 is TGTGCCAGCTCACGACGAGAAAGGACAGGAGGTACACACTATGGCTACACCTTC. Full variable domain (rest looked up from reference TRBV18 and TRBJ1-2): NAGVMQNPRHLVRRRGQEARLRCSPMKGHSHVYWYRQLPEEGLKFMVYLQKENIIDESGMPKERFSAEFPKEGPSILRIQQVVRGDSAAYFCASSRRERTGGTHYGYTFGSGTRLTVV.

V and J are TRBV4-2 and TRBJ2-1; the D gene is possibly TRBD2 (5 bases). The ends were cut back, 4 bases at V and 0 bases at J, with 10 bases in the middle. Germline CDR1 and CDR2: LGHNA and YNFKEQ. The CDR3 is 15 residues long. CDR3 DNA sequence: TGTGCCAGCAGCCTAGCGTCCAGCTCCTACAATGAGCAGTTCTTC. It specifies CASSLASSSYNEQFF.

This sequence joins TRBV5-4 and TRBJ2-2; 7 nucleotides match TRBD2. Germline V gene data show CDR1 as SGHNT and CDR2 as YYREEE (reference sequence). Trimming took 1 base from V and 5 from J; bases not matched to a gene: 5. CDR3 length equals 15 residues. The CDR3 protein is CASSLLQGGTGELFF. The DNA of the CDR3 is TGTGCCAGCAGCTTGCTGCAGGGAGGGACCGGGGAGCTGTTTTTT.

As DNA, the CDR3 is TGTGCCTGGAGTTGGGCGGGAGGAAGGAATGAGCAGTTCTTC. It translates to CAWSWAGGRNEQFF. The chain combines TRBV30 with TRBJ2-1; 8 bases map to TRBD2. CDR3 length: 14 amino acids. Germline-derived CDR1 and CDR2 are GTSNPN and SVGIG (reference sequence). J was trimmed by 7 bases and V by 2 bases; bases with no gene match: 7.

The chain combines TRBV7-2 with TRBJ2-7; D is unresolved. This CDR3 region has 12 residues. Trimming removed 2 bases at V and 4 bases at J, with 6 bases between. Germline-derived CDR1 and CDR2 are SGHTA and FQGNSA. CDR3 in DNA: TGTGCCAGCAGCTTAATCTTTTACGAGCAGTACTTC. Translating it yields CASSLIFYEQYF.

This chain joins TRBV11-3 and TRBJ1-1; 10 nucleotides match TRBD1. From germline, CDR1 is SGHNT and CDR2 YENEEA. The CDR3 totals 12 residues. V lost 5 bases, J lost 11 bases, and 5 bases stayed unmatched. The CDR3 nucleotides read TGTGCCAGCAGCGGGGACAGGGGAGCTGCTTTCTTT. Its protein is CASSGDRGAAFF. The whole variable domain, filled in from reference TRBV11-3 and TRBJ1-1, reads EAGVVQSPRYKIIEKKQPVAFWCNPISGHNTLYWYLQNLGQGPELLIRYENEEAVDDSQLPKDRFSAERLKGVDSTLKIQPAELGDSAVYLCASSGDRGAAFFGQGTRLTVV.

This rearrangement joins TRBV28 to TRBJ1-2; a possible D gene is TRBD1 (5 bases). Germline lookup yields CDR1 MDHEN and CDR2 SYDVKM. The CDR3 extends over 14 amino acids. Trimming cost V 2 bases and J 0 bases, with 7 bases left between them. CDR3 DNA sequence: TGTGCCAGCAGTTTAGACAGACCTAACTATGGCTACACCTTC. Its protein product is CASSLDRPNYGYTF.

The chain couples TRBV4-2 to TRBJ2-1; TRBD1 is a possible D gene (5 bases). V lost 3 bases and J 4 bases, leaving 7 bases between the germline ends. This CDR3 contains 13 residues. Germline V CDR1 and CDR2: LGHNA, YNFKEQ. In DNA form, the CDR3 reads TGTGCCAGCAGCCAGACAGTATACAATGAGCAGTTCTTC. Translating it yields CASSQTVYNEQFF.

This clone was seen once. The chain employs TRBV5-1 and TRBJ2-1; 7 bases map to TRBD2. The CDR3 runs to 15 residues. Germline lookup yields CDR1 SGHRS and CDR2 YFSETQ. V lost 4 bases to trimming and J lost 0 bases; unmatched junction nucleotides: 4. CDR3 region: CASSPAGSSYNEQFF. The CDR3 coding sequence is TGCGCCAGCAGCCCAGCGGGAAGCTCCTACAATGAGCAGTTCTTC.

The chain employs TRBV11-2 and TRBJ2-4; D is ambiguous. This CDR3 has 14 residues. Germline-derived CDR1 and CDR2 are SGHAT and FQNNGV. Trimming pared 1 base from V and 5 bases from J, leaving 9 bases between. The CDR3 coding sequence is TGTGCCAGCAGCTTAGTGGTGAGCCAAAACATTCAGTACTTC. It yields the protein CASSLVVSQNIQYF.

The rearrangement uses TRBV7-2 and TRBJ2-7; a weak D match, TRBD1 (5 bases). CDR1 is SGHTA, CDR2 FQGNSA, per germline. With 4 bases removed from V and 0 bases from J, the gap between germline ends came to 13 bases. This CDR3 comprises 15 residues. The chain's CDR3 is CASSSRAGPSYEQYF. For the CDR3, the DNA is TGTGCCAGCAGCTCCCGCGCAGGGCCCTCCTACGAGCAGTACTTC.

This clone was seen just once. This chain links TRBV27 with TRBJ2-1; 7 nucleotides line up with TRBD2. Germline values: CDR1 MNHEY, CDR2 SMNVEV (reference sequence). CDR3 length equals 16 residues. With 2 bases clipped from V and 1 base from J, the junction kept 5 bases outside the gene matches. The DNA for the CDR3 is TGTGCCAGCAGTTTAAGGTGGGAGGGTTCCTACAATGAGCAGTTCTTC. Translated: CASSLRWEGSYNEQFF.

The chain links TRBV11-2 to TRBJ2-2; 13 bases align to TRBD2. The CDR3 runs to 16 residues. Germline-derived CDR1 and CDR2 are SGHAT and FQNNGV. Trimming cost V 5 bases and J 7 bases; bases outside gene matches: 7. CDR3 coding DNA: TGTGCCAGCAGCAGCTCGGGACTAGCGGGAAACGGGGAGCTGTTTTTT. Its protein is CASSSSGLAGNGELFF.

This clone was observed once. Other DNA sequences in the same sample also yield this CDR3. This rearrangement joins TRBV5-1 to TRBJ2-3; no clear D gene. The V end lost 0 bases, the J end lost 6 bases, and 5 bases lay between the germline ends. The CDR3 is 12 amino acids. The germline V gene has CDR1 SGHRS and CDR2 YFSETQ. The CDR3 DNA follows: TGCGCCAGCAGCTTGGCTAGGGATACGCAGTATTTT. As protein: CASSLARDTQYF.

The chain couples TRBV28 to TRBJ2-7; no firm D call. This CDR3 comprises 12 residues. CDR1 is MDHEN, CDR2 SYDVKM, per germline. With 6 bases removed from V and 5 bases from J, the gap between germline ends came to 11 bases. The CDR3 region has the DNA TGTGCCAGCAGCTTCCGGTATCACGAGCAGTACTTC. Translated: CASSFRYHEQYF.

The gene calls are TRBV19 and TRBJ2-7; 7 nucleotides agree with TRBD2. From germline, CDR1 is LNHDA and CDR2 SQIVND (reference sequence). After removal of 6 bases from V and 0 bases from J, the junction contained 5 bases not matched to a gene. The CDR3 runs 14 residues. CDR3 DNA sequence: TGTGCCAGTAGAAGAAGCGGGAACTCCTACGAGCAGTACTTC. It codes for CASRRSGNSYEQYF.

This sequence joins TRBV19 and TRBJ1-1; D uncertain. This CDR3 has 19 residues. The germline gives CDR1 LNHDA, CDR2 SQIVND (reference sequence). With 4 bases removed from V and 0 bases from J, the gap between germline ends came to 24 bases. The CDR3 DNA sequence: TGTGCCAGTAGTACCCCGCGAGGCGGGGAAGGGAACTTGAACACTGAAGCTTTCTTT. It specifies CASSTPRGGEGNLNTEAFF.

This clone was seen a single time. CDR3 sequence: CASSQEARGLGYGYTF. CDR3 nucleotides: TGCGCCAGCAGCCAAGAAGCTAGGGGGCTCGGCTATGGCTACACCTTC. The chain links TRBV4-3 to TRBJ1-2; 7 bases match TRBD1. The CDR3 length is 16 residues. Germline-derived CDR1 and CDR2 are LGHNA and YSLEER. Unmatched junction bases numbered 8, after V lost 0 bases and J lost 4 bases.

This chain links TRBV29-1 with TRBJ2-7; 10 positions agree with TRBD2. The CDR3 loop spans 16 amino acids. The germline V gene has CDR1 SQVTM and CDR2 ANQGSEA. V dropped 0 bases and J dropped 2; count of bases not matched to a gene: 7. CDR3 amino acids: CSVEDRTSGIPYEQYF. DNA for the CDR3: TGCAGCGTTGAAGATCGTACTAGCGGGATCCCCTACGAGCAGTACTTC.

This clone was detected once. V and J are TRBV28 and TRBJ2-7; D possibly corresponds to TRBD2 (6 bases). The germline CDR1 and CDR2 sequences are MDHEN and SYDVKM. CDR3 size: 16 residues. Trimming left V 4 bases short and J 0 bases short, with 16 bases between. CDR3 residues: CASSWVWGESSYEQYF. The CDR3 DNA reads as TGTGCCAGCAGTTGGGTCTGGGGGGAGAGCTCCTACGAGCAGTACTTC.

This chain joins TRBV7-2 and TRBJ1-1; possibly TRBD1 for D (5 bases). The CDR3 has 15 amino acids. Trimming pared 2 bases from V and 9 bases from J, leaving 19 bases between. CDR1 SGHTA and CDR2 FQGNSA come from the germline V gene. CDR3 nucleotide sequence: TGTGCCAGCAGCTTAAGGGGCAGGATCGGACCTAAAGCTTTCTTT. Protein: CASSLRGRIGPKAFF.

This chain links TRBV6-1 with TRBJ1-5, with D possibly being TRBD1 (6 bases). Germline V gives CDR1 MNHNS, CDR2 SASEGT. The CDR3 extends over 13 amino acids. Trimming removed 7 bases from V and 6 bases from J, with 13 bases in between. The CDR3 coding sequence is TGTGCCAGCAATATACAGGGAGGTCAGCCCCAGCATTTT. Translation gives CASNIQGGQPQHF.

A note on this clone: Other DNA sequences in this specimen translate into the identical CDR3. The chain combines TRBV18 with TRBJ1-5; D is perhaps TRBD1 (5 bases). Trimming pared 6 bases from V and 4 bases from J, leaving 10 bases between. This CDR3 spans 13 amino acids. Per germline, CDR1 KGHSH and CDR2 LQKENI. CDR3 coding DNA: TGTGCCAGCTCGCCCGACAGAAATCAGCCCCAGCATTTT. As protein: CASSPDRNQPQHF.

The genes are TRBV7-2 and TRBJ1-1; unclear D gene. Per germline, CDR1 SGHTA and CDR2 FQGNSA. The CDR3 spans 15 residues. Trimming stripped 3 bases from V and 0 bases from J, with 11 bases between. The chain's CDR3 is CASSFEGTMNTEAFF. The CDR3 DNA is TGTGCCAGCAGCTTCGAGGGTACCATGAACACTGAAGCTTTCTTT.

The chain employs TRBV2 and TRBJ2-7; 8 nucleotides match TRBD2. CDR3 length: 13 residues. With 4 bases clipped from V and 3 bases from J, the junction kept 2 bases outside the gene matches. The germline V gene encodes CDR1 SNHLY and CDR2 FYNNEI. Written as DNA, the CDR3 is TGTGCCAGCAGTGGGACTAGCATCTACGAGCAGTACTTC. Its protein is CASSGTSIYEQYF.

V is TRBV7-8 and J is TRBJ2-7, with TRBD2 identical over 7 bases. Germline V lookup: CDR1 SGHVS, CDR2 FQNEAQ. Trimming cost V 5 bases and J 1 base; bases outside gene matches: 11. The CDR3 spans 16 residues. The CDR3 is CASSHTPGGGSYEQYF. The CDR3 nucleotides are TGTGCCAGCAGCCATACGCCTGGCGGGGGATCCTACGAGCAGTACTTC.